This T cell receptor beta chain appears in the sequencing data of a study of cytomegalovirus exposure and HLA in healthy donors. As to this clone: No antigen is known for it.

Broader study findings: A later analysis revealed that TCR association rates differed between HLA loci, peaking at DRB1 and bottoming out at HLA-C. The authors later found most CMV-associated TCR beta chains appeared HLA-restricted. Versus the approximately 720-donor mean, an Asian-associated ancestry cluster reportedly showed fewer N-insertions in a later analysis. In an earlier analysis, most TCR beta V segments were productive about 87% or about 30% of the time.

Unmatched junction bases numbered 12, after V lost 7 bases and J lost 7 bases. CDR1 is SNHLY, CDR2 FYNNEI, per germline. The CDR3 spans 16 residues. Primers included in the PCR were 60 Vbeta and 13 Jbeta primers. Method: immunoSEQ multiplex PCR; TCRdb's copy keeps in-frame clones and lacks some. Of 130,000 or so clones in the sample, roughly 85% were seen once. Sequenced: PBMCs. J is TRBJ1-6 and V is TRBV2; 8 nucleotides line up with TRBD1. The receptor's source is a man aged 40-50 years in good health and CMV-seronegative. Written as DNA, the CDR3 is TGTGCCAGCATTACCGACAGGGGACTAAGAAATTCACCCCTCCACTTT. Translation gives CASITDRGLRNSPLHF. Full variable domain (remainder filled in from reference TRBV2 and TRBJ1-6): EPEVTQTPSHQVTQMGQEVILRCVPISNHLYFYWYRQILGQKVEFLVSFYNNEISEKSEIFDDQFSVERPDGSNFTLKIRSTKLEDSAMYFCASITDRGLRNSPLHFGNGTRLTVT.